Listed below are T cell receptor beta chains from one sample, sequenced in a study of tissue T cells after allogeneic stem cell transplantation. The method was immunoSEQ multiplex PCR; TCRdb's version includes in-frame clones alone and lacks a portion of them. The repertoire holds more than 6,500 clones, with under 75% as singletons. This specimen was duodenum tissue, taken at autopsy. The receptors derive from a female donor older than 55 with lung cancer. CDR3s include the opening cysteine and the closing phenylalanine or tryptophan. D genes are given only for firm matches. Clone size is stated in some rows and not others, as once, few, many or a class when expanded.

>NA|16|TRBD2|TRBJ2-1|TRBV2
CASSLSRLAGGNEQFF
TGTGCCAGCAGTCTTTCCAGACTAGCGGGAGGGAATGAGCAGTTCTTC
>few|18|NA|TRBJ2-2|TRBV3-1/TRBV3-2
CASSQDLNELLNTGELFF
TGTGCCAGCAGCCAAGATCTTAATGAACTCCTAAACACCGGGGAGCTGTTTTTT
>NA|17|TRBD2|TRBJ2-7|TRBV30
CAWSSAGLASGRVEQYF
TGTGCCTGGAGTTCCGCAGGGTTGGCTAGCGGGAGGGTCGAGCAGTACTTC
>few|15|NA|TRBJ1-4|TRBV4-2
CASSPMGPTDEKLFF
TGTGCCAGCAGCCCTATGGGGCCGACGGATGAAAAACTGTTTTTT
>NA|15|NA|TRBJ1-6|TRBV5-1
CASSLDDRQASPLHF
TGCGCCAGCAGCTTGGATGACAGGCAGGCATCACCCCTCCACTTT
>once|13|TRBD2|TRBJ2-4|TRBV11-3
CASSSLAENIQYF
TGTGCCAGCAGCTCACTAGCGGAAAACATTCAGTACTTC
>medium-sized|15|NA|TRBJ2-1|TRBV5-4
CASSPRGGGYNEQFF
TGTGCCAGCAGCCCGAGGGGTGGGGGGTACAATGAGCAGTTCTTC
>NA|14|NA|TRBJ1-2|TRBV7-9
CASSSLGGSMGYTF
TGTGCCAGCAGCTCTTTGGGGGGATCAATGGGCTACACCTTC
>NA|19|NA|TRBJ1-5|TRBV20-1
CSASIFGRGGEPDNQPQHF
TGCAGTGCTAGTATATTCGGGCGAGGAGGGGAACCGGACAATCAGCCCCAGCATTTT
>NA|11|NA|TRBJ1-2|TRBV2
CASTPNYGYTF
TGTGCCAGCACGCCTAACTATGGCTACACCTTC
>few|15|TRBD1|TRBJ1-6|TRBV19
CASSRDRDPNSPLHF
TGTGCCAGTTCAAGGGACAGGGACCCCAATTCACCCCTCCACTTT
>NA|15|NA|TRBJ2-3|TRBV27
CASRKTGTSTDTQYF
TGTGCCAGCAGGAAAACAGGAACTAGCACAGATACGCAGTATTTT
>NA|13|NA|TRBJ2-7|TRBV12-3/TRBV12-4
CASSFTGWYEQYF
TGTGCCAGCAGTTTCACAGGGTGGTACGAGCAGTACTTC
>NA|17|TRBD2|TRBJ2-7|TRBV11-2
CASSLALSGGRSYEQYF
TGTGCCAGCAGCTTAGCCCTTAGCGGGGGACGATCCTACGAGCAGTACTTC
>NA|15|NA|TRBJ1-3|TRBV6-1
CASRIASSSGNTIYF
TGTGCCAGCAGAATAGCTAGTTCCTCTGGAAACACCATATATTTT
>NA|11|NA|TRBJ2-5|TRBV6-5
CASSLSETQYF
TGTGCCAGCAGTCTTAGTGAGACCCAGTACTTC
>NA|14|TRBD1|TRBJ1-2|TRBV7-8
CASSPSIQGHGYTF
TGTGCCAGCAGCCCCTCAATACAGGGGCATGGCTACACCTTC
>medium-sized|17|TRBD2|TRBJ2-1|TRBV7-2
CASRNVGRTSPSGEQFF
TGTGCCAGCAGGAACGTCGGTCGGACTAGTCCGTCCGGTGAGCAGTTCTTC
>few|13|NA|TRBJ2-7|TRBV4-1
CASSQDAGYEQYF
TGCGCCAGCAGCCAAGATGCAGGGTACGAGCAGTACTTC
>NA|14|NA|TRBJ1-1|TRBV7-2
CASSFGLGSLEAFF
TGTGCCAGCAGCTTCGGGTTGGGTTCTCTGGAGGCTTTCTTT
>few|15|NA|TRBJ2-7|TRBV2
CASSALGDITYEQYF
TGTGCCAGCAGTGCCCTGGGCGACATTACCTACGAGCAGTACTTC
>once|12|TRBD1|TRBJ2-7|TRBV15
CATSRDRGEQYF
TGTGCCACTTCAAGAGACAGGGGCGAGCAGTACTTC
>NA|15|NA|TRBJ1-1|TRBV7-3
CASSSDGSVDTEAFF
TGTGCCAGCAGCTCCGATGGGTCGGTGGACACTGAAGCTTTCTTT
>few|21|NA|TRBJ1-1|TRBV18
CASSQIRQRGNRGPSNTEAFF
TGTGCCAGCTCACAGATTCGACAAAGGGGAAATCGGGGGCCATCGAACACTGAAGCTTTCTTT
>NA|14|TRBD1|TRBJ2-3|TRBV6-5
CASRPGQFTDTQYF
TGTGCCAGCAGGCCGGGACAGTTCACAGATACGCAGTATTTT
>NA|14|NA|TRBJ2-7|TRBV4-3
CASSQDWGGYEQYF
TGCGCCAGCAGCCAAGACTGGGGTGGGTACGAGCAGTACTTC
>NA|13|NA|TRBJ2-5|TRBV6-5
CASRPTVQETQYF
TGTGCCAGCAGGCCGACGGTCCAAGAGACCCAGTACTTC
>NA|13|NA|TRBJ1-1|TRBV12-3/TRBV12-4
CASIQLPNTEAFF
TGTGCCAGCATCCAACTGCCGAACACTGAAGCTTTCTTT
>NA|14|NA|TRBJ1-2|TRBV9
CASSVGGGSYGYTF
TGTGCCAGCAGCGTAGGCGGTGGGTCCTATGGCTACACCTTC
>few|13|TRBD2|TRBJ2-1|TRBV7-2
CASSHSGSFRLFF
TGTGCCAGCAGCCATAGCGGGAGCTTCCGACTATTCTTC
>NA|16|NA|TRBJ1-2|TRBV6-2/TRBV6-3
CASSQSLGRANYGYTF
TGTGCCAGCAGTCAATCACTAGGGAGAGCTAACTATGGCTACACCTTC
>few|16|NA|TRBJ2-6|TRBV24-1
CATSDVPHSGANVLTF
TGTGCCACCAGTGACGTCCCGCACTCTGGGGCCAACGTCCTGACTTTC
>NA|12|NA|TRBJ1-2|TRBV29-1
CSVKGGRDGYTF
TGCAGCGTGAAGGGAGGGAGGGATGGCTACACCTTC
>NA|14|NA|TRBJ1-5|TRBV2
CASSRRNSNQPQHF
TGTGCCAGCAGTCGCAGGAATAGCAATCAGCCCCAGCATTTT
>few|13|NA|TRBJ2-5|TRBV4-1
CASSQEEEETQYF
TGCGCCAGCAGCCAAGAAGAGGAAGAGACCCAGTACTTC
>medium-sized|17|NA|TRBJ2-7|TRBV27
CASRPNGGGLSSYEQYF
TGTGCCAGCAGGCCAAATGGGGGGGGCCTCAGCTCCTACGAGCAGTACTTC
>NA|14|NA|TRBJ2-3|TRBV5-1
CASSFGGRQDTQYF
TGCGCCAGCAGCTTCGGGGGCCGACAAGATACGCAGTATTTT
>few|15|TRBD2|TRBJ2-1|TRBV9
CASSVLAGVRNEQFF
TGTGCCAGCAGCGTCCTAGCGGGGGTGAGGAATGAGCAGTTCTTC
>NA|14|NA|TRBJ1-2|TRBV27
CASSFSSTNYGYTF
TGTGCCAGCAGTTTTTCCAGCACCAACTATGGCTACACCTTC
>NA|13|NA|TRBJ2-3|TRBV5-1
CASSYDSQGTQYF
TGCGCCAGCAGCTACGATTCACAGGGTACGCAGTATTTT
>few|11|NA|TRBJ2-7|TRBV20-1
CSATTSYEQYF
TGCAGTGCTACGACTAGCTACGAGCAGTACTTC
>NA|14|TRBD2|TRBJ2-2|TRBV7-8
CASSWGGYTGELFF
TGTGCCAGCAGCTGGGGGGGGTACACCGGGGAGCTGTTTTTT
>few|14|TRBD1|TRBJ1-1|TRBV15
CATTPRLDRAKAFF
TGTGCCACCACCCCGCGCCTGGACAGGGCAAAAGCTTTCTTT
>NA|15|NA|TRBJ1-5|TRBV19
CASSIYTDSNQPQHF
TGTGCCAGTAGTATATATACAGATAGCAATCAGCCCCAGCATTTT
>medium-sized|14|NA|TRBJ2-5|TRBV7-9
CASSLAGVQETQYF
TGTGCCAGCAGCTTAGCCGGGGTCCAAGAGACCCAGTACTTC
>NA|17|TRBD1|TRBJ2-3|TRBV7-6
CASSLRGQGPSTDTQYF
TGTGCCAGCAGCTTGCGGGGACAGGGGCCTAGCACAGATACGCAGTATTTT
>few|12|NA|TRBJ1-1|TRBV10-3
CAISEYEQGAFF
TGTGCCATCAGTGAGTATGAGCAGGGGGCTTTCTTT
>NA|16|NA|TRBJ2-7|TRBV9
CASSASLGTGVREQYF
TGTGCCAGCAGCGCCAGCCTGGGGACGGGAGTTAGGGAGCAGTACTTC
>NA|13|NA|TRBJ2-7|TRBV11-3
CARPGDAYYEQYF
TGTGCCAGGCCGGGTGATGCCTACTACGAGCAGTACTTC
>NA|14|NA|TRBJ1-3|TRBV5-1
CASSFGGGGNTIYF
TGCGCCAGCAGCTTCGGTGGGGGCGGAAACACCATATATTTT